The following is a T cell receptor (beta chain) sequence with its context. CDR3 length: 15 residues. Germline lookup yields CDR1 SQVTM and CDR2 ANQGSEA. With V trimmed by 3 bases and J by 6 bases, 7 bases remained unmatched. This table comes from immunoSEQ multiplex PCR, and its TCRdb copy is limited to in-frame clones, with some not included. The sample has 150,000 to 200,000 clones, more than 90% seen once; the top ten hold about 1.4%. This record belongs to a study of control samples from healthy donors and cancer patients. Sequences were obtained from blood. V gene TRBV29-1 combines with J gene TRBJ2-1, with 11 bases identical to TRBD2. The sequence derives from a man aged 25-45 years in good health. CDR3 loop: CSVDPGTSGINEQFF. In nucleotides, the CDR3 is TGCAGCGTTGATCCCGGGACTAGCGGTATCAATGAGCAGTTCTTC.